One sample yielded the 26 T cell receptor beta chains listed below, sequenced in a study of Graves' ophthalmopathy and Graves' hyperthyroidism. Using RNA transcripts, the TCR beta CDR3 regions were amplified. HTBI primers served in a first-round RT-PCR, which a second-round multiplex PCR followed. Using its own MiXCR run on the multiplex PCR reads, TCRdb lists one record per CDR3 protein. The sample lists hundreds of thousands of distinct CDR3 sequences; around a fifth were seen once. The material sequenced was peripheral blood. The receptors were gathered from a woman younger than 30 with stable Graves' hyperthyroidism. Some clones in this sample may be carry-over from other donors' samples.

V gene TRBV7-2 combines with J gene TRBJ2-7, with 8 bases identical to TRBD2. This CDR3 has 17 residues. The germline V gene has CDR1 SGHTA and CDR2 FQGNSA. J gave up 4 bases and V 2 bases, and 13 bases lay outside the gene matches. The CDR3 loop reads CASSLSSGTRKNYEQYF. The DNA for the CDR3 is TGTGCCAGCAGCTTATCGTCCGGGACTAGGAAAAATTACGAGCAGTACTTC.

This clonotype was seen once. The V and J genes are TRBV25-1 and TRBJ2-7; maybe TRBD1 (6 bases). CDR3 length: 13 residues. CDR1 is MGHDK and CDR2 is SYGVNS in the germline V gene. Trimming removed 3 bases from V and 2 bases from J, with 8 bases in between. CDR3 bases: TGTGCCAGCAGTGACGGGACAACCTACGAGCAGTACTTC. Its protein product is CASSDGTTYEQYF.

The table lists this clonotype with a few counts. The chain employs TRBV3-1 and TRBJ2-5, with 7 positions matching TRBD1. The ends lost 1 base at V and 3 bases at J; junction bases unmatched: 5. This CDR3 comprises 15 residues. CDR1 is LGHDT and CDR2 is YNNKEL in the germline V gene (reference sequence). The DNA for the CDR3 is TGTGCCAGCAGCCAAGCCGACAGGGATGAAGAGACCCAGTACTTC. Its translation is CASSQADRDEETQYF.

V gene TRBV19 combines with J gene TRBJ1-2; D uncertain. The CDR3 totals 11 residues. The germline V gene has CDR1 LNHDA and CDR2 SQIVND (reference sequence). V lost 4 bases, J lost 7 bases, and 7 bases lay in between. CDR3 in amino acids: CASSTVGGYTF. As DNA, the CDR3 is TGTGCCAGTAGTACAGTAGGTGGCTACACCTTC.

This clonotype was detected many times. This chain uses TRBV19 with TRBJ1-5; 11 bases are a match to TRBD1. With 8 bases clipped from V and 10 bases from J, the junction kept 13 bases outside the gene matches. The germline V gene encodes CDR1 LNHDA and CDR2 SQIVND (reference sequence). The CDR3 has 15 residues. The CDR3 sequence is CASQGGTGGLYPQHF. In nucleotides, the CDR3 is TGTGCCAGTCAGGGGGGGACAGGGGGATTGTATCCCCAGCATTTT.

This clonotype was observed a handful of times. The J gene is TRBJ2-5, the V gene TRBV5-1; weak D call: TRBD1 (6 bases). CDR1 is SGHRS, CDR2 YFSETQ, per germline. With 4 bases removed from V and 5 bases from J, the gap between germline ends came to 15 bases. The CDR3 covers 14 residues. The CDR3 DNA reads as TGCGCCAGCAGCCAAAGGACAGCTGAGGAGACCCAGTACTTC. Encoded protein: CASSQRTAEETQYF.

In regard to this clonotype: A read error is possible here, since a much larger clone lies one base away. This chain links TRBV6-5 with TRBJ1-4, with TRBD1 as a possible D gene (6 bases). Germline CDR1 reads MNHEY; CDR2 reads SVGAGI. This CDR3 has 15 amino acids. V was shortened by 5 bases and J by 3 bases, with 13 bases between the two germline ends. The CDR3 DNA reads as TGTGCCAGCAGTACCCGACAGGCAGCTAATGAAAAACTGTTTTTT. It is translated as CASSTRQAANEKLFF.

V usage is TRBV20-1 and J usage is TRBJ2-7, with D possibly being TRBD2 (6 bases). The CDR3 length is 13 residues. With 3 bases removed from V and 4 bases from J, the gap between germline ends came to 13 bases. The germline V gene encodes CDR1 DFQATT and CDR2 SNEGSKA (reference sequence). This CDR3 reads CSASSLAFYEQYF. CDR3 bases: TGCAGTGCTAGTTCACTAGCTTTTTACGAGCAGTACTTC.

This clonotype showed up many times. The chain carries TRBV7-9 and TRBJ2-7; no reliable D call. This CDR3 spans 12 amino acids. Germline CDR1 reads SEHNR; CDR2 reads FQNEAQ (reference sequence). V was cut by 5 bases and J by 4 bases, with 9 bases left in between. CDR3 bases: TGTGCCAGCAGCCCCGGGTGGTACGAGCAGTACTTC. Translating gives CASSPGWYEQYF.

The J gene is TRBJ2-7, the V gene TRBV12-3 or TRBV12-4; D unresolved. The CDR3 extends over 14 amino acids. V was clipped by 1 base and J by 0 bases, with 7 bases between them. The CDR3 spells CASSLVGISYEQYF. The DNA for the CDR3 is TGTGCCAGCAGTTTAGTAGGGATCTCCTACGAGCAGTACTTC.

This clonotype was detected only a few times. This chain joins TRBV19 and TRBJ1-5; possibly TRBD1 for D (5 bases). The V and J ends lost 3 bases and 0 bases respectively, with 12 bases between them. The CDR3 consists of 16 residues. CDR1 is LNHDA and CDR2 is SQIVND in the germline V gene (reference sequence). This chain's CDR3 is CASSIRGRDSNQPQHF. CDR3 in DNA: TGTGCCAGTAGTATTCGAGGCAGGGATAGCAATCAGCCCCAGCATTTT.

In its sample, this clonotype was seen many times. V and J are TRBV20-1 and TRBJ1-5; the D gene is possibly TRBD1 (5 bases). The CDR3 has 13 residues. V dropped 2 bases and J dropped 5 bases, with 10 bases sitting between them. Germline V gene lookup returns CDR1 DFQATT and CDR2 SNEGSKA (reference sequence). CDR3 sequence reads: CSARQGEDQPQHF. CDR3 nucleotides: TGCAGTGCTAGACAGGGTGAGGATCAGCCCCAGCATTTT.

The chain combines TRBV6-1 with TRBJ1-3; TRBD1 matches 7 bases. The J segment lost 0 bases and the V segment lost 6 bases, leaving 5 bases of the junction unmatched. CDR3 length: 15 amino acids. Germline CDR1 MNHNS, CDR2 SASEGT. The CDR3: CASSRGSYSGNTIYF. The CDR3 DNA reads as TGTGCCAGCAGCAGGGGGTCTTACTCTGGAAACACCATATATTTT.

Many counts were recorded for this clonotype. This chain uses TRBV6-1 with TRBJ1-2; D uncertain. The CDR3 runs to 11 residues. V was cut by 8 bases and J by 6 bases, with 10 bases left in between. Per germline, CDR1 MNHNS and CDR2 SASEGT. The CDR3 here is CASGELDGYTF. The CDR3 nucleotides are TGTGCCAGCGGGGAACTGGATGGCTACACCTTC.

The chain is built from TRBV28 and TRBJ1-2; D is perhaps TRBD1 (5 bases). Germline V gene lookup returns CDR1 MDHEN and CDR2 SYDVKM. Trimming took 7 bases from V and 4 from J, leaving 19 bases between them. CDR3 length: 15 amino acids. CDR3 DNA sequence: TGTGCCAGCAACCCCCTCCCGCAGGGAGGCTATGGCTACACCTTC. Residues: CASNPLPQGGYGYTF.

This clonotype was counted a few times. Since a much larger clone is just one base distant, this may be a read error. The chain links TRBV6-2 or TRBV6-3 to TRBJ1-5, with a tentative D call TRBD1 (6 bases). V lost 8 bases and J lost 5, with 13 bases in between. The CDR3 spans 13 residues. The germline CDR1 and CDR2 sequences are MNHEY and SVGEGT. CDR3 loop: CASQGSGDQPQHF. CDR3 coding DNA: TGTGCCAGCCAGGGGTCCGGCGATCAGCCCCAGCATTTT.

This clonotype has a handful of counts. The V gene is TRBV5-1, the J gene TRBJ2-7; a possible D gene is TRBD2 (6 bases). Looked up from germline, CDR1 is SGHRS and CDR2 is YFSETQ. The CDR3 totals 15 residues. Trimming shortened V by 0 bases and J by 6 bases, and 16 bases separated the two germline ends. The DNA for the CDR3 is TGCGCCAGCAGCTTGGCCTCGGGACTCATAAGCGAGCAGTACTTC. It encodes CASSLASGLISEQYF.

The V call is TRBV7-9, the J call TRBJ2-2; TRBD1 matches 9 bases. The germline V gene encodes CDR1 SEHNR and CDR2 FQNEAQ (reference sequence). This CDR3 has 15 residues. After removal of 4 bases from V and 6 bases from J, the junction contained 6 bases not matched to a gene. CDR3 nucleotides: TGTGCCAGCAGCTCCGACAGGGGGAAGGCCGGGGAGCTGTTTTTT. It codes for CASSSDRGKAGELFF.

This sequence joins TRBV3-1 and TRBJ1-1, with unresolved D. This CDR3 is built from 16 residues. CDR1 and CDR2 (germline): LGHDT, YNNKEL (reference sequence). The germline V and J ends were trimmed by 1 base and 5 bases, with 17 bases remaining between them. Here the CDR3 DNA reads TGTGCCAGCAGCCAAGGTCGGACGGCCCCAATGACTGAAGCTTTCTTT. This codes for CASSQGRTAPMTEAFF. The whole variable domain, filled in from reference TRBV3-1 and TRBJ1-1, reads DTAVSQTPKYLVTQMGNDKSIKCEQNLGHDTMYWYKQDSKKFLKIMFSYNNKELIINETVPNRFSPKSPDKAHLNLHINSLELGDSAVYFCASSQGRTAPMTEAFFGQGTRLTVV.

This clonotype has ten or more counts. V usage is TRBV28 and J usage is TRBJ2-5, with D unresolved. The CDR3 sequence is 13 residues long. Per the germline V gene, CDR1 is MDHEN and CDR2 is SYDVKM. The V and J ends lost 7 bases and 4 bases respectively, with 13 bases between them. CDR3 coding DNA: TGTGCCAGCACCCCGACCCCGAGAGAGACCCAGTACTTC. Its protein product is CASTPTPRETQYF.

This clonotype was counted many times. This rearrangement joins TRBV6-2 or TRBV6-3 to TRBJ2-7; no reliable D call. This CDR3 is 13 amino acids long. From germline, CDR1 is MNHEY and CDR2 SVGEGT. V lost 2 bases and J lost 2, with 7 bases in between. CDR3: CASSYAGTYEQYF. CDR3 DNA: TGTGCCAGCAGTTACGCAGGAACCTACGAGCAGTACTTC.

On this clonotype: This CDR3 fails to terminate in the conserved phenylalanine or tryptophan, so it likely reflects a read error. The chain couples TRBV12-3 or TRBV12-4 to TRBJ1-2, with 9 nucleotides matching TRBD1. The CDR3 runs 13 residues. After removal of 6 bases from V and 8 bases from J, the junction contained 7 bases not matched to a gene. The CDR3 sequence is CASSSRTGEGYTY. Written as DNA, the CDR3 is TGTGCCAGCAGCTCACGGACAGGGGAAGGCTACACCTAC.

This clonotype was observed many times. The J gene is TRBJ1-5, the V gene TRBV19; the D gene is possibly TRBD1 (5 bases). Per germline, CDR1 LNHDA and CDR2 SQIVND (reference sequence). The CDR3 is 15 amino acids. The germline V and J ends were trimmed by 1 base and 4 bases, with 11 bases remaining between them. For the CDR3, the DNA is TGTGCCAGTAGTATAGTTGGGTCAGGGAATCAGCCCCAGCATTTT. Its protein product is CASSIVGSGNQPQHF. Filled out from reference TRBV19 and TRBJ1-5, the complete variable domain reads DGGITQSPKYLFRKEGQNVTLSCEQNLNHDAMYWYRQDPGQGLRLIYYSQIVNDFQKGDIAEGYSVSREKKESFPLTVTSAQKNPTAFYLCASSIVGSGNQPQHFGDGTRLSIL.

The J gene is TRBJ1-1, the V gene TRBV20-1; D unresolved. This CDR3 spans 12 amino acids. The germline V and J ends were trimmed by 1 base and 10 bases, with 13 bases remaining between them. Germline loops: CDR1 DFQATT, CDR2 SNEGSKA (reference sequence). DNA for the CDR3: TGCAGTGCTAGAGGCTCCTACGAGGGAGCTTTCTTT. Encoded protein: CSARGSYEGAFF.

This clonotype appeared many times. This chain joins TRBV20-1 and TRBJ1-1; no clear D. V lost 0 bases and J 1 base, leaving 6 bases between the germline ends. Germline assignment: CDR1 DFQATT and CDR2 SNEGSKA (reference sequence). The CDR3 is 13 residues long. In DNA, the CDR3 is TGCAGTGCTAGAGATACCTGGAACACTGAAGCTTTCTTT. It translates to CSARDTWNTEAFF.

This clonotype has a count of ten or more. The genes are TRBV28 and TRBJ1-1, with 7 bases lining up with TRBD1. After removal of 5 bases from V and 0 bases from J, the junction contained 9 bases not matched to a gene. Germline CDR1 MDHEN, CDR2 SYDVKM. The CDR3 has 16 residues. CDR3 amino acids: CASSRQGHTMNTEAFF. The DNA for the CDR3 is TGTGCCAGCAGTCGACAGGGACATACCATGAACACTGAAGCTTTCTTT.